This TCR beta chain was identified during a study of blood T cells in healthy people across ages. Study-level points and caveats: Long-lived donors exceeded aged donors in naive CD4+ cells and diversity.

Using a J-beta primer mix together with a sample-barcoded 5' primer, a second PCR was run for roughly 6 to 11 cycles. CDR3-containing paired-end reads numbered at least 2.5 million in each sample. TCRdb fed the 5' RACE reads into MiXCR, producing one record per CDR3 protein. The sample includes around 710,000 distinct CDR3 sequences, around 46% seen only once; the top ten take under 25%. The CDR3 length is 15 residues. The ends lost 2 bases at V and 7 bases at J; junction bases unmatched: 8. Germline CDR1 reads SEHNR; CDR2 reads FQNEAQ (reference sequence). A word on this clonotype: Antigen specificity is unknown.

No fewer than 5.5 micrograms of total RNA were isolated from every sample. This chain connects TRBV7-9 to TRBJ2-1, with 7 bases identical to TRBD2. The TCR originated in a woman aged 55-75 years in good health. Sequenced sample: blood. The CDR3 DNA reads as TGTGCCAGCAGCTTAAGGCGAGCGGGAATTAATGAGCAGTTCTTC. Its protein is CASSLRRAGINEQFF.